This T cell receptor beta chain is from a study of blood T cell repertoires in COVID-19. The wider study: PBMCs, B-cell-depleted T cells, or T cells provided the cDNA or gDNA that made up the material.

The cohort comprised adults aged 18 to 89 years residing in 24 US areas. Self-reported history from a screening survey and questionnaire set each donor's cohort. This CDR3 region has 17 residues. Germline values: CDR1 SGHTA, CDR2 FQGNSA. The V segment lost 8 bases and the J segment 6 bases; nucleotides outside the gene matches: 19. Original analysis: Quantification of nucleated cells was approximated via reference gene primer amplification. TCRdb's copy holds only in-frame clones and misses some; the assay was immunoSEQ multiplex PCR. The DNA was the basis for D and trimming; V, J and clone size are from that table. The sample lists around 280,000 clones; around 90% were seen once. This clone was counted a single time.

The sequencing sample was made of PBMCs or T cells enriched from blood (not recorded which). The chain combines TRBV7-2 with TRBJ1-2; 9 bases line up with TRBD1. This clonotype was obtained from a woman between 18 and 29 years old with acute COVID-19. CDR3 in amino acids: CASLRAPGDRAINGYTF. CDR3 in DNA: TGTGCCAGCCTTAGAGCCCCAGGGGACAGGGCAATCAATGGCTACACCTTC.